The clone carrying this T cell receptor (beta chain) rates as large. What it recognizes is unknown. CDR1 is MNHEY and CDR2 is SMNVEV in the germline V gene (reference sequence). This CDR3 is built from 12 residues. V shed 8 bases, J shed 5 bases, and the junction held 5 bases outside the gene matches. The data derive from a study of circulating CD8 cells and anti-PD-1 response in melanoma. Findings and caveats of the study: Diversity ranked highest in DNEG and lowest in TIGIT subsets.

Each library started from 15 ng of total RNA using the QIAseq Immune Repertoire TCR panel. Via MiXCR, TCRdb re-called the reads, giving one row per CDR3 protein. The sample carries roughly 470 distinct CDR3 sequences, about 10% recorded once. Sorting of live CD3+CD8+TCRalphabeta+ cells by PD-1 and/or TIGIT gave four subsets. The starting material was CD8+ T cells from PBMCs, obtained at baseline or after one month of anti-PD-1 therapy (not recorded which). This chain joins TRBV27 and TRBJ2-5; 7 bases are a match to TRBD2. The origin of this receptor is a human donor with melanoma. CDR3 protein: CASGRGWETQYF. DNA for the CDR3: TGTGCCAGCGGGAGGGGATGGGAGACCCAGTACTTC.